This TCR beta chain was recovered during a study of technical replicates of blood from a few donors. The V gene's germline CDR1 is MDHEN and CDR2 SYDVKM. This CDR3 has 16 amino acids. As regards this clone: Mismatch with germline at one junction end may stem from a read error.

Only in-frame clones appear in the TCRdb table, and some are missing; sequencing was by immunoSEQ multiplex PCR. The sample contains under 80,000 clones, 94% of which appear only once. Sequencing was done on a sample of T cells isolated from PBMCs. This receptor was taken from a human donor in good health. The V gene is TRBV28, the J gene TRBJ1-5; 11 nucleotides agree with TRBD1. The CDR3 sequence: CASSLWTGGINQPQHF. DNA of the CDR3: TGTGCCAGCAGTCTATGGACAGGGGGCATCAATCAGCCCCAGCATTTT.